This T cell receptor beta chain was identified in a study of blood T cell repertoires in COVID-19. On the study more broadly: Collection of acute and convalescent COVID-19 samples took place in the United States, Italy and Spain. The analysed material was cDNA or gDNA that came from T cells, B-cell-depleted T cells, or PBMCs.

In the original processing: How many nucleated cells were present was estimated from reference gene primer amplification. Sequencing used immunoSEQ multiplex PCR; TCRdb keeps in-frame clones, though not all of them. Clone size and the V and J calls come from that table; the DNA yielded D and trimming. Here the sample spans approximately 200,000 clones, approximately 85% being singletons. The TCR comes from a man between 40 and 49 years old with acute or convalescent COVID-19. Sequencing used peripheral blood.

Here the CDR3 reads CASRPSRQGNTEAFF. The CDR3 DNA follows: TGTGCCAGTAGACCCTCCAGACAGGGGAACACTGAAGCTTTCTTT. The V call is TRBV19, the J call TRBJ1-1; TRBD1 aligns across 7 bases. Germline CDR1 is LNHDA and CDR2 is SQIVND (reference sequence). The CDR3 is made up of 15 amino acids. Trimming took 6 bases from V and 1 from J; bases not matched to a gene: 8.